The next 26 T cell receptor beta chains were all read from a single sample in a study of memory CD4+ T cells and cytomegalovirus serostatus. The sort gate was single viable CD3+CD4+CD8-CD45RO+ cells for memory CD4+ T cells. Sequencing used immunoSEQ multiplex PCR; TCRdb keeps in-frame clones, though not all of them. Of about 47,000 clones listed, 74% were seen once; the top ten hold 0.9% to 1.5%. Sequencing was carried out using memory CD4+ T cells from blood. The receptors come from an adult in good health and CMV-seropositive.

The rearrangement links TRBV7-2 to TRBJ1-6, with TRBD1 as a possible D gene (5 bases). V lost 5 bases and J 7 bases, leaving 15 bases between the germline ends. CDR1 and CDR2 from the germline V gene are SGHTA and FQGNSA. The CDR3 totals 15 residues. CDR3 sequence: CASSGRDGLNSPLHF. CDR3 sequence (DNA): TGTGCCAGCAGCGGACGGGACGGATTAAATTCACCCCTCCACTTT.

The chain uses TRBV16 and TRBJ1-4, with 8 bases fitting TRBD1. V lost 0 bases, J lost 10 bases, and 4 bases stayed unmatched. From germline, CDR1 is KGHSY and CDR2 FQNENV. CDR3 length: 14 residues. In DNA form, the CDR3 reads TGTGCCAGCAGCCAATCCGGGACAGGCGGAAAACTGTTTTTT. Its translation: CASSQSGTGGKLFF.

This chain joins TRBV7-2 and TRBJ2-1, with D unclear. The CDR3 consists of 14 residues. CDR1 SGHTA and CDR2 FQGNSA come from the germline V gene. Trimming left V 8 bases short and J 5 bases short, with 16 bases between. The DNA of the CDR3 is TGTGCCAGCGGACGGCCCTACGGAAACAATGAGCAGTTCTTC. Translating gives CASGRPYGNNEQFF.

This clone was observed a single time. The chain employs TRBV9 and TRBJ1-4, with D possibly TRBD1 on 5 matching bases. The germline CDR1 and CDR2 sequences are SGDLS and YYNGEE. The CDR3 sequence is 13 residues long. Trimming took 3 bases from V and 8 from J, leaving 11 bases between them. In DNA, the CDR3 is TGTGCCAGCAGCGCCGTGGAGGGGGAAAAACTGTTTTTT. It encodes CASSAVEGEKLFF.

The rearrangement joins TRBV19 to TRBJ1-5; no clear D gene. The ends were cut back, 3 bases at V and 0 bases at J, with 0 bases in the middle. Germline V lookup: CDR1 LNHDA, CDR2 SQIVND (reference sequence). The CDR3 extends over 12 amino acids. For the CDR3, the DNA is TGTGCCAGTAGTATTAGCAATCAGCCCCAGCATTTT. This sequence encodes CASSISNQPQHF.

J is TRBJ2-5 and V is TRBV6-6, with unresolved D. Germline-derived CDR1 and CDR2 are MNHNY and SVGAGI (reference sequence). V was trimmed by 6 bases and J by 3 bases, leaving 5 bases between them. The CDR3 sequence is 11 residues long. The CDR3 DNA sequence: TGTGCCAGCAGCCAAAAAGAGACCCAGTACTTC. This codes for CASSQKETQYF.

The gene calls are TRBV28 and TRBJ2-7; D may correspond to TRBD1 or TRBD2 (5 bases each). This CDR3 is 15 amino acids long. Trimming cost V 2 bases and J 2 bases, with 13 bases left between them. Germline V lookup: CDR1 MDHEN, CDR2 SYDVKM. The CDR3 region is CASSLPGAKAYEQYF. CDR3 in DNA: TGTGCCAGCAGTTTACCCGGGGCAAAAGCCTACGAGCAGTACTTC.

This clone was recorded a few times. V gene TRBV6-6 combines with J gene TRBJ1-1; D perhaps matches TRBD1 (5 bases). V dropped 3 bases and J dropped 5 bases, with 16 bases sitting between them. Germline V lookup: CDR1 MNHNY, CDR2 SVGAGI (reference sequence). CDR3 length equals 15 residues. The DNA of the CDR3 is TGTGCCAGCAGTTATGGGGGGATTCGATGGACTGAAGCTTTCTTT. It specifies CASSYGGIRWTEAFF.

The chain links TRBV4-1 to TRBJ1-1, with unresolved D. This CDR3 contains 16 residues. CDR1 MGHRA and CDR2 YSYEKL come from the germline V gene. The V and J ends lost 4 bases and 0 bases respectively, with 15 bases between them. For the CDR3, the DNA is TGCGCCAGCAGCCTCCGTTCCGGAGGGCTGAACACTGAAGCTTTCTTT. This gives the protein CASSLRSGGLNTEAFF.

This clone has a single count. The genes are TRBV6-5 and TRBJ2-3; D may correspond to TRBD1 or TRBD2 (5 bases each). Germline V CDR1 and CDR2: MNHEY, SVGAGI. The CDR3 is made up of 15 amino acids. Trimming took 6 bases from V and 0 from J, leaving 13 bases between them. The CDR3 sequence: CASRKPRGSTDTQYF. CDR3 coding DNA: TGTGCCAGCAGAAAGCCGAGGGGTAGCACAGATACGCAGTATTTT.

CDR3 amino acids: CASSLGLDTQYF. The CDR3 DNA reads as TGTGCCAGCAGCTTGGGCCTGGATACGCAGTATTTT. The rearrangement links TRBV13 to TRBJ2-3; D unresolved. The CDR3 is 12 residues long. V was pared by 3 bases and J by 6 bases, with 7 bases between. CDR1 PRHDT and CDR2 FYEKMQ come from the germline V gene (reference sequence).

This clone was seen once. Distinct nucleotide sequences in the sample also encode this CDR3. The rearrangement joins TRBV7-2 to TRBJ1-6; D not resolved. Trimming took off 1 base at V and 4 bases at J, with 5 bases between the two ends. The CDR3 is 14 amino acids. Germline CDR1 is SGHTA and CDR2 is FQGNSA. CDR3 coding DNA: TGTGCCAGCAGCTTAGATGGGTATAATTCACCCCTCCACTTT. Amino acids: CASSLDGYNSPLHF.

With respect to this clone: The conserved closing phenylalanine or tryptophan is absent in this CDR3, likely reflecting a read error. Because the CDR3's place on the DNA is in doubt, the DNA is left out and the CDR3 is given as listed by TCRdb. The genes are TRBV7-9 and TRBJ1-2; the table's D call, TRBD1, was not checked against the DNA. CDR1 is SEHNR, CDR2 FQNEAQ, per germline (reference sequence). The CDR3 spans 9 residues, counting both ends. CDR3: CASSPRQFI.

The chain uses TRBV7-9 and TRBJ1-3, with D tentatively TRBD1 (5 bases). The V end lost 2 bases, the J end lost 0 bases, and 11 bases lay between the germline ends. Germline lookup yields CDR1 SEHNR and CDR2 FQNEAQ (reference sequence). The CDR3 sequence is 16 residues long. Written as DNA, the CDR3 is TGTGCCAGCAGCTTAAGGTGGGGGAACTCTGGAAACACCATATATTTT. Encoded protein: CASSLRWGNSGNTIYF. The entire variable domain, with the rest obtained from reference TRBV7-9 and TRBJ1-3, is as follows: DTGVSQNPRHKITKRGQNVTFRCDPISEHNRLYWYRQTLGQGPEFLTYFQNEAQLEKSRLLSDRFSAERPKGSFSTLEIQRTEQGDSAMYLCASSLRWGNSGNTIYFGEGSWLTVV.

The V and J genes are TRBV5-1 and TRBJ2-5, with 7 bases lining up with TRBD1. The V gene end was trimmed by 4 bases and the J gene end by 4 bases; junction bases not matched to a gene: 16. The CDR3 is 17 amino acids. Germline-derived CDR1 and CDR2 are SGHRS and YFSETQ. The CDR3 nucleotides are TGCGCCAGCAGCCCTCGAAGGGGACAGTTGATGGGAGAGACCCAGTACTTC. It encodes CASSPRRGQLMGETQYF.

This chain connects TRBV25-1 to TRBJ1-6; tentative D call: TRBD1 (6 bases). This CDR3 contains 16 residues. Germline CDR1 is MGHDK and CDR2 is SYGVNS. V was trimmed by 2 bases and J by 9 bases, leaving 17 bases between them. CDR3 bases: TGTGCCAGCAGTGAACTAGGGCCGGGGGCAGGTTCACCCCTCCACTTT. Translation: CASSELGPGAGSPLHF.

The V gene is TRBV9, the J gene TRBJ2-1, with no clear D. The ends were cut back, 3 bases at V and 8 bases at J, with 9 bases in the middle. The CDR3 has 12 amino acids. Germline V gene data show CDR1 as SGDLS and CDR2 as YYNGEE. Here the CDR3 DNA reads TGTGCCAGCAGCGCGGCCGGCGATGAGCAGTTCTTC. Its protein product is CASSAAGDEQFF.

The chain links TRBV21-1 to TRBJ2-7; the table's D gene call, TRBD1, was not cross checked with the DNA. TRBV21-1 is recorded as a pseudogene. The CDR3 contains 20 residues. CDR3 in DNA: TGTGCCAGCAGCAAAGTTCATTCCGGCCGGTCCTCCAGGGGGGACTACGAGCAGTACTTC. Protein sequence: CASSKVHSGRSSRGDYEQYF.

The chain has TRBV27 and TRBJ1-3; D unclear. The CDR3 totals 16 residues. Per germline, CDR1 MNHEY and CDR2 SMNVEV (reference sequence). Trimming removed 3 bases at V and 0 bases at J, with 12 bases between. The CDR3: CASSFRAPSSGNTIYF. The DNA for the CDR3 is TGTGCCAGCAGTTTTCGGGCTCCGAGCTCTGGAAACACCATATATTTT.

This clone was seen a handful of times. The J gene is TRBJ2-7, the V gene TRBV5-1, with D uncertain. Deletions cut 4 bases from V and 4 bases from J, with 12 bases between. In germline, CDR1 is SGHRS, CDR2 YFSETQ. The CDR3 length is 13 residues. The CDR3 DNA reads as TGCGCCAGCAGCACGGACGGCTTTTACGAGCAGTACTTC. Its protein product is CASSTDGFYEQYF. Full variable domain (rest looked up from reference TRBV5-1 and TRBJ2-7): KAGVTQTPRYLIKTRGQQVTLSCSPISGHRSVSWYQQTPGQGLQFLFEYFSETQRNKGNFPGRFSGRQFSNSRSEMNVSTLELGDSALYLCASSTDGFYEQYFGPGTRLTVT.

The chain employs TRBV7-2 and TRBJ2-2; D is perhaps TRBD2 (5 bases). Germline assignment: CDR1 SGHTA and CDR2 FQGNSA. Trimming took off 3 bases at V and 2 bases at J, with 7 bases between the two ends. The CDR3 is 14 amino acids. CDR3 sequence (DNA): TGTGCCAGCAGCTTGGGGAGAAACACCGGGGAGCTGTTTTTT. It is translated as CASSLGRNTGELFF.

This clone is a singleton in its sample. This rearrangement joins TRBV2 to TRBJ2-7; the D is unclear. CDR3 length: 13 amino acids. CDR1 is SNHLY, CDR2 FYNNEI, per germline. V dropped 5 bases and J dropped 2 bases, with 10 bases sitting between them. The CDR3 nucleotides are TGTGCCAGCAGTCCTACACCTACCTACGAGCAGTACTTC. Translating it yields CASSPTPTYEQYF. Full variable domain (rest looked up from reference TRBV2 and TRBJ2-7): EPEVTQTPSHQVTQMGQEVILRCVPISNHLYFYWYRQILGQKVEFLVSFYNNEISEKSEIFDDQFSVERPDGSNFTLKIRSTKLEDSAMYFCASSPTPTYEQYFGPGTRLTVT.

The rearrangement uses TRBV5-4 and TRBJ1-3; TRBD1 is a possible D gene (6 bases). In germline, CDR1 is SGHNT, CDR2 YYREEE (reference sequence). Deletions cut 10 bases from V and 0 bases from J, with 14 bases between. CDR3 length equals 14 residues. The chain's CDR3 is CAVQDSYSGNTIYF. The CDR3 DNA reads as TGTGCCGTACAGGACAGCTACTCTGGAAACACCATATATTTT.

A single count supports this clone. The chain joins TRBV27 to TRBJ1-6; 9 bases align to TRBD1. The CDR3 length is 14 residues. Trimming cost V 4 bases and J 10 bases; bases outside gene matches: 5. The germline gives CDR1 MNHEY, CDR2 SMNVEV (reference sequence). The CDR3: CASSWGQGGSPLHF. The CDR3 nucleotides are TGTGCCAGCAGTTGGGGACAGGGCGGGTCACCCCTCCACTTT.

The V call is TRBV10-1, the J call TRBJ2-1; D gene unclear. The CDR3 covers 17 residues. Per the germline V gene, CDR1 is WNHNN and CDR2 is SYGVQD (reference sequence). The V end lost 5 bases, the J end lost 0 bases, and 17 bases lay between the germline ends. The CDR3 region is CASSMGLGVASYNEQFF. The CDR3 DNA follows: TGCGCCAGCAGTATGGGCCTTGGTGTCGCCTCCTACAATGAGCAGTTCTTC.

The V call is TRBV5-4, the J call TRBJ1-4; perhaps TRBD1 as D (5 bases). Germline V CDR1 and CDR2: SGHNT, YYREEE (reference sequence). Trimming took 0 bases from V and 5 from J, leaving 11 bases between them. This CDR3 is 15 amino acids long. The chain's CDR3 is CASSLGGAGNEKLFF. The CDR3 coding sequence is TGTGCCAGCAGCTTGGGAGGAGCAGGGAATGAAAAACTGTTTTTT.